This TCR beta chain is drawn from a study of T cell responses to AZD1222 COVID-19 vaccine. The method was immunoSEQ multiplex PCR; TCRdb's version includes in-frame clones alone and lacks a portion of them. The sample comprises some 15,000 clones, around 89% of which are singletons, and around 3% rests with the top ten. Study outcomes and limitations: Epitopes outside B.1.351 and B.1.1.7 mutated regions reportedly drew nearly half of spike TCRs.

This clone was picked up one time. The antigen is not known. The length of the CDR3 is 15 residues. The germline gives CDR1 SGDLS, CDR2 YYNGEE. Between the trimmed V and J ends, which lost 4 bases and 1 base, there was a span of 14 bases. This clonotype originated in an adult who received the AZD1222 COVID-19 vaccine. This specimen consisted of peripheral blood, obtained 28 days after the second AZD1222 dose. The chain uses TRBV9 and TRBJ1-1; perhaps TRBD1 as D (6 bases). CDR3 loop: CASSPRGATNTEAFF. Here the CDR3 DNA reads TGTGCCAGCAGCCCCCGGGGGGCGACGAACACTGAAGCTTTCTTT.